This entry concerns a single TCR beta chain. The record originates from a study of blood T cell repertoires in COVID-19. Study at large: From T cells, B-cell-depleted T cells, or PBMCs came the material, which was cDNA or gDNA.

During active infection, Seattle patients enrolled and were then monitored through disease. The authors' processing: Amplification of reference gene primers was used by the study to estimate nucleated cell counts. This table comes from immunoSEQ multiplex PCR, and its TCRdb copy is limited to in-frame clones, with some not included. That table furnishes V, J and clone size, whereas the DNA furnished D and trimming. The sample has 250,000 to 400,000 clones, 88% seen once. The CDR3 has 14 residues. The germline V gene has CDR1 MNHEY and CDR2 SMNVEV (reference sequence). V lost 2 bases and J lost 6, with 12 bases in between.

The sequenced sample was peripheral blood. This TCR derives from a woman in her twenties or thirties with COVID-19, enrolled during active disease. The chain couples TRBV27 to TRBJ2-3, with D perhaps TRBD2 (6 bases). CDR3 sequence reads: CASSLQAAGDTQYF. CDR3 bases: TGTGCCAGCAGTTTACAAGCGGCGGGGGATACGCAGTATTTT.